A selection of T cell receptor beta chains follows, all from one sample in a study of vaccination and CD4 T cells after COVID-19. Via MiXCR, TCRdb re-called the PCR reads, giving one row per CDR3 protein. Among thousands of distinct CDR3 sequences, about 53% were seen once, and the ten largest hold more than 15%. Their specific antigens are unknown. The source material was CD4+ T cells from blood, cultured in vitro. The source is a human donor in good health. CDR3s include the opening cysteine and the closing phenylalanine or tryptophan. Fields, in order: V gene, D gene, CDR3 protein. The D gene is left open where the match is weak.

TRBV7-9	.	CASSLKGVGTEAFF
TRBV28	.	CASSTLYGYTF
TRBV2	.	CASRQVYEQYF
TRBV12-3/TRBV12-4	.	CASSLRGYEQYF
TRBV6-5	TRBD2	CASSYSTSGSHEQFF
TRBV27	.	CASSGRVNTGELFF
TRBV7-9	.	CASSKQSLEAFF
TRBV18	.	CASSPLWVTGSYGYTF
TRBV19	TRBD1	CASNTPGQGNLEQYF
TRBV27	.	CASSPLQGTYYGYTF
TRBV5-1	TRBD1	CASSRSEGTGGWDEQYF
TRBV7-2	TRBD2	CASSLALLAGGLSGELFF
TRBV27	TRBD1	CASSPPGNRGRDTQYF
TRBV28	.	CASSWITGYGYTF
TRBV7-2	.	CASSYGGTADTQYF
TRBV19	TRBD1	CASTPRQGTAGNTIYF
TRBV7-9	.	CASSLALRWGHGTEAFF
TRBV19	.	CASSPQPQAAYEQYF
TRBV12-5	.	CASLSPPPETQYF
TRBV7-9	.	CASRYNGTDHGYTF
TRBV20-1	.	CSATRSTGELFF
TRBV12-3/TRBV12-4	TRBD1	CASRIRTGADGYTF
TRBV6-1	.	CASSMKTSGNTIYF
TRBV19	TRBD2	CASSRDSGSGTDTQYF
TRBV2	.	CASSEGGQFQPQHF
TRBV5-1	TRBD1	CASSLEGTGVDGYTF
TRBV20-1	.	CSATTNTEAFF
TRBV27	TRBD1	CASSLTGGGYIQYF
TRBV25-1	TRBD1	CASSEFKGNRGNGYTF
TRBV19	TRBD1	CATSVGTGYPSVYGYTF
TRBV7-2	.	CASSPGPYGYTF
TRBV5-5	TRBD1	CASSTGQGGHYGYTF
TRBV27	TRBD1	CASRTGQAHSYEQYF
TRBV10-3	.	CAIKLPTSYEQYF
TRBV10-1	.	CASSAGVLTEAFF
TRBV7-2	.	CASSLVGGGPQETQYF
TRBV2	.	CASSETQGYEQYF
TRBV7-9	.	CASSLVGDGYTF
TRBV25-1	TRBD2	CASGRLAGVGDTQYF
TRBV19	TRBD2	CASSMGTSGRLSTDTQYF
TRBV21-1	.	CASSKAQDPRSYNSPLHF
TRBV20-1	.	CSARVPGFSYEQYF
TRBV7-9	.	CASSQSGGNYEQYF
TRBV7-2	.	CASSLDGGGKGSPLHF
TRBV5-4	.	CASSLFRITDTQYF
TRBV20-1	.	CSTSGGRNQPQHF
TRBV28	TRBD2	CASSLYVYQRRLAGLRNTGELFF
TRBV6-5	.	CASSYSGTAYEQYF
TRBV4-1	.	CASSQGTSYEQYF
TRBV11-2	.	CASSPHLGYTF
TRBV19	TRBD2	CASSIRASGGATHSTDTQYF
TRBV7-6	.	CASSLFPTLETQYF
TRBV19	.	CASSIGAGGGSPLHF
TRBV20-1	TRBD1	CSASGDREGETQYF